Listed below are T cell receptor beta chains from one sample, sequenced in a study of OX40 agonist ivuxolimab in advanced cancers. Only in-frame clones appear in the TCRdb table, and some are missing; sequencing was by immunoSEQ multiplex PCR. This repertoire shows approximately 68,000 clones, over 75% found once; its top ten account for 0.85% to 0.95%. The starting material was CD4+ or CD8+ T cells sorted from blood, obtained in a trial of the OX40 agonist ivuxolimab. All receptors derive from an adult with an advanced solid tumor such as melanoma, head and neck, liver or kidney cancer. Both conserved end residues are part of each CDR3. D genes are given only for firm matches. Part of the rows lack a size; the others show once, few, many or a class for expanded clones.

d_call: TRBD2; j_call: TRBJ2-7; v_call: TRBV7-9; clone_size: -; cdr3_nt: TGTGCCAGCAGCTTAGGAGGGGGACTAGCGGGCTACGAGCAGTACTTC; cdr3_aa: CASSLGGGLAGYEQYF
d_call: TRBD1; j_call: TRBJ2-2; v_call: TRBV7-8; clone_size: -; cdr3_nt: TGTGCCAGCAGCTTCGGACAGGGGGGGAACACCGGGGAGCTGTTTTTT; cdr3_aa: CASSFGQGGNTGELFF
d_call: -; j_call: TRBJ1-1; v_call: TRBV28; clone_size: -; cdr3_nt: TGTGCCAGCAGTTTGCAGTGGGAAGCTTTCTTT; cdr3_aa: CASSLQWEAFF
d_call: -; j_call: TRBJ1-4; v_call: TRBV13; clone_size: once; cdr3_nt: TGTGCCAGCAGCTTGGGGGAAAAACTGTTTTTT; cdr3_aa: CASSLGEKLFF
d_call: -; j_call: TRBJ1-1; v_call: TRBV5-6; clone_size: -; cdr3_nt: TGTGCCAGCAGCTTGTGGGGGGGAGGCACTGAAGCTTTCTTT; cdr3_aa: CASSLWGGGTEAFF
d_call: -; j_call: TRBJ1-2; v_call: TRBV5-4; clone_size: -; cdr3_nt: TGTGCCAGCAGCATGGCACAGGCGGGTTATGGCTACACCTTC; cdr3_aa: CASSMAQAGYGYTF
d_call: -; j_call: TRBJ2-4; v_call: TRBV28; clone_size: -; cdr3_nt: TGTGCCAGCAGTTTACCCGGAGCCCTGAAGAACATTCAGTACTTC; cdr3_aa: CASSLPGALKNIQYF
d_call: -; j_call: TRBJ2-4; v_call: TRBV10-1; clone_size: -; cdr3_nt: TGCGCCAGCAGTGAGTCACTCGGGGGAAACATTCAGTACTTC; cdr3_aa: CASSESLGGNIQYF
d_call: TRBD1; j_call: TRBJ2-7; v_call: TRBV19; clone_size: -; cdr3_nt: TGTGCCAGTAGTTCCGGGACAGGGACCTACGAGCAGTACTTC; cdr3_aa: CASSSGTGTYEQYF
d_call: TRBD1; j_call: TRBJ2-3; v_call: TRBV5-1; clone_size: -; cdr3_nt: TGCGCCAGCAGCTCCGACAGGGTTGGAGATACGCAGTATTTT; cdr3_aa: CASSSDRVGDTQYF
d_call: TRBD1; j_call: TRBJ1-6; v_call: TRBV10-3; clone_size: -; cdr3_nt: TGTGCCACCGGACAGGGGGCTGATTCACCCCTCCACTTT; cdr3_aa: CATGQGADSPLHF
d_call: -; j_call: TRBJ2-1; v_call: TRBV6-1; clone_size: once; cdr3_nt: TGTGCCAGCAGTGTATCCCCCGGACTTGCCTACAATGAGCAGTTCTTC; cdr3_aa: CASSVSPGLAYNEQFF
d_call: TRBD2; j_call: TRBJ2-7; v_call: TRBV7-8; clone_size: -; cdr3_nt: TGTGCCAGCAGCCTAGCGGGCGCCTACGAGCAGTACTTC; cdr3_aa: CASSLAGAYEQYF
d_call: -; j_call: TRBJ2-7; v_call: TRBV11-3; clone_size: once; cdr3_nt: TGTGCCAGCAGCCTCCGACCCAGTACCGGCACCTACGAGCAGTACTTC; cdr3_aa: CASSLRPSTGTYEQYF
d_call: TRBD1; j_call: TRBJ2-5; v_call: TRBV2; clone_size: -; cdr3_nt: TGTGCCAGCAGGAAACCGGGACAGGGGGATGAGACCCAGTACTTC; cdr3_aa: CASRKPGQGDETQYF
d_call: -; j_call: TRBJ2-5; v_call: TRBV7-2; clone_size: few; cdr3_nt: TGTGCCAGCAGCTTAGTTGGGGGGAGAGGAGAGACCCAGTACTTC; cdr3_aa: CASSLVGGRGETQYF
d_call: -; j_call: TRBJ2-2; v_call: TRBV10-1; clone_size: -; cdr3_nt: TGCGCCAGCAGTGGGACACTGAACACCGGGGAGCTGTTTTTT; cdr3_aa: CASSGTLNTGELFF
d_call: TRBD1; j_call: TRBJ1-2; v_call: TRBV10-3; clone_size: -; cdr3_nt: TGTGCCATCAGTGAGTATCCTGCCGTTTCGACAGGGGTCTATGGCTACACCTTC; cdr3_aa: CAISEYPAVSTGVYGYTF
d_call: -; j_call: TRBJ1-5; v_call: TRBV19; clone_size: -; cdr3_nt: TGTGCCAGTACCTTCGACAGTCTGGGCCAGCCCCAGCATTTT; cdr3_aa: CASTFDSLGQPQHF
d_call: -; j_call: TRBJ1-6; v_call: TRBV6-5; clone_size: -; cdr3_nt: TGTGCCAGCAGTTACTACTCCGGACGTCTTAATTCACCCCTCCACTTT; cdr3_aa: CASSYYSGRLNSPLHF
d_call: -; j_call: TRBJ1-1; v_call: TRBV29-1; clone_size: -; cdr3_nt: TGCAGCGTTGAAGGCACTGAAGCTTTCTTT; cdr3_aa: CSVEGTEAFF
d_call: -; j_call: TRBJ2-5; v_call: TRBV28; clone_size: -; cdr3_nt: TGTGCCAGCAGATCCGGGGGAGAGACCCAGTACTTC; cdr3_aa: CASRSGGETQYF
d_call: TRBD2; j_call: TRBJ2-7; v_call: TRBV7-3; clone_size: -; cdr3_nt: TGTGCCAGCAGCCAAGGCAGCGGGGGGACTTTCTACGAGCAGTACTTC; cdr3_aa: CASSQGSGGTFYEQYF
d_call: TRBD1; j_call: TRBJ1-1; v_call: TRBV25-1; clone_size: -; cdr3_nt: TGTGCCAGCAGAGGGACAGACTCGAACACTGAAGCTTTCTTT; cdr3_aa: CASRGTDSNTEAFF
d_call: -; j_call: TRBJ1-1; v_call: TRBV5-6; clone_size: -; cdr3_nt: TGTGCCAGCAGCTTGGCCAGCAGGGAGACTGAAGCTTTCTTT; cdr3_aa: CASSLASRETEAFF
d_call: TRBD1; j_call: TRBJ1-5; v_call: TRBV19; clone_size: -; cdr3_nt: TGTGCCAGTACCTCGACAGGGGGCAAGGGGGAGCCCCAGCATTTT; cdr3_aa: CASTSTGGKGEPQHF
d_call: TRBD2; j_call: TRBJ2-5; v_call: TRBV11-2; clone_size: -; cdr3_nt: TGTGCCAGCAGCCGGGGAGGGTTGGAGACCCAGTACTTC; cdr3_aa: CASSRGGLETQYF
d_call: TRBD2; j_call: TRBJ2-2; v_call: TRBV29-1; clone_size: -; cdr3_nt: TGCAGCGTTGATTCGGGCGGGAGGACCGGGGAGCTGTTTTTT; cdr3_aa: CSVDSGGRTGELFF
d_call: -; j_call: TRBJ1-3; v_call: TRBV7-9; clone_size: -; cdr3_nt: TGTGCCAGCAGCCCTCCCGGGACCCAAGGTCCTGGAAACACCATATATTTT; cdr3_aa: CASSPPGTQGPGNTIYF
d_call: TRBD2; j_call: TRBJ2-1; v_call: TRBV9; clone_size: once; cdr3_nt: TGTGCCAGCACCCCCGGGGGGGGATGGAATACCTACAATGAGCAGTTCTTC; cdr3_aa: CASTPGGGWNTYNEQFF
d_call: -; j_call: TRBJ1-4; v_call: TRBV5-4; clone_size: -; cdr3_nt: TGTGCCAGCAGCCTGGACAGACTGAATGAAAAACTGTTTTTT; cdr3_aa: CASSLDRLNEKLFF
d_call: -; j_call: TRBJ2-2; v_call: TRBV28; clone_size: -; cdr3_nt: TGTGCCATCTCAACAGGAGCGAACACCGGGGAGCTGTTTTTT; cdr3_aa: CAISTGANTGELFF
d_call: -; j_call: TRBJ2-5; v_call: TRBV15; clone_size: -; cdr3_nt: TGTGCCACCAGCAGAGACACGTACCAAGAGACCCAGTACTTC; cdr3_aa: CATSRDTYQETQYF
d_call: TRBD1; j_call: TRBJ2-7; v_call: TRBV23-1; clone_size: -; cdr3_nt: TGCGCCAGCAGTCCCAACCCGACAGGGGGCTACGAGCAGTACTTC; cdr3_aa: CASSPNPTGGYEQYF
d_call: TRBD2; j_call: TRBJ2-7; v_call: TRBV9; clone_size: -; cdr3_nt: TGTGCCAGCAGCTTACTAGCGGGGGGCCCCTACGAGCAGTACTTC; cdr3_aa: CASSLLAGGPYEQYF
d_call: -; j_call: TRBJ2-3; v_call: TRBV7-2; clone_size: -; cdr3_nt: TGTGCCAGCACCACCTTGGAGTTGGGGGCCACAGATACGCAGTATTTT; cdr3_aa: CASTTLELGATDTQYF
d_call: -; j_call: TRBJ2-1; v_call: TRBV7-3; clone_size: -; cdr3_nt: TGTGCCAGCAGCTTCAAAATTAATGAGCAGTTCTTC; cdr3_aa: CASSFKINEQFF
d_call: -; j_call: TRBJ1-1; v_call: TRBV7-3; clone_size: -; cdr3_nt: TGTGCCAGCAGCTCCGGGGGGAACACTGAAGCTTTCTTT; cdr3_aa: CASSSGGNTEAFF
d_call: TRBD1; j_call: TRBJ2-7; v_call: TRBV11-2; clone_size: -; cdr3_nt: TGTGCCAGCAGCTCACAGGGACAGGGGACTTACGAGCAGTACTTC; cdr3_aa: CASSSQGQGTYEQYF